The present T cell receptor (beta chain) was sequenced within a study of shared clonotypes between healthy human individuals. Study summary: The donor group consisted of two women and three men, aged 18 to 49.

About this clone: The same CDR3 also results from other DNA sequences found in this sample.

The CDR3 is made up of 12 amino acids. The V end was cut by 0 bases, the J end by 8 bases, with 5 bases between. Per germline, CDR1 MGHRA and CDR2 YSYEKL. Naive CD8 isolation took CD45RO-negative cells positively selected for CCR7 and excluded terminally differentiated effector memory CD45RA+ cells. This table comes from immunoSEQ multiplex PCR, and its TCRdb copy is limited to in-frame clones, with some not included. This repertoire shows millions of clones, just over 90% found once; its top ten account for 1.5% to 2%. The clonotype originates from a man aged 18 to 29 in good health. Some clones in this sample may be carry-over from other donors' samples. Source material: naive CD8+ T cells from PBMCs. This sequence joins TRBV4-1 and TRBJ2-1; D gene unclear. CDR3 protein: CASSQEGYEQFF. The CDR3 DNA is TGCGCCAGCAGCCAAGAGGGTTATGAGCAGTTCTTC.